This section outlines one T cell receptor (beta chain) sequence together with its context. The data were obtained in a study of blood T cell repertoires in COVID-19. For the study at large: The United States, Italy and Spain were the sources of the acute and convalescent COVID-19 samples. T cells, B-cell-depleted T cells, or PBMCs supplied cDNA or gDNA.

In the study's own analysis: Amplification of reference gene primers was used by the study to estimate nucleated cell counts. Sequencing used immunoSEQ multiplex PCR; TCRdb keeps in-frame clones, though not all of them. The V and J calls and clone size come from that table; D and trimming were worked out from the DNA. The sample includes 95,000 to 150,000 clones, 70% to 90% of them seen just once. Trimming shortened V by 0 bases and J by 0 bases, and 9 bases separated the two germline ends. Germline V gene sequence: CDR1 MRHNA, CDR2 SNTAGT. The CDR3 runs to 16 residues. The receptor's source is a woman aged 50 to 60 with active or convalescent COVID-19. This rearrangement joins TRBV6-4 to TRBJ2-1; D gene ambiguous. The sequencing input was peripheral blood. The CDR3, as DNA: TGTGCCAGCAGTGACTCGTGGCGGAGCTCCTACAATGAGCAGTTCTTC. This translates into CASSDSWRSSYNEQFF.